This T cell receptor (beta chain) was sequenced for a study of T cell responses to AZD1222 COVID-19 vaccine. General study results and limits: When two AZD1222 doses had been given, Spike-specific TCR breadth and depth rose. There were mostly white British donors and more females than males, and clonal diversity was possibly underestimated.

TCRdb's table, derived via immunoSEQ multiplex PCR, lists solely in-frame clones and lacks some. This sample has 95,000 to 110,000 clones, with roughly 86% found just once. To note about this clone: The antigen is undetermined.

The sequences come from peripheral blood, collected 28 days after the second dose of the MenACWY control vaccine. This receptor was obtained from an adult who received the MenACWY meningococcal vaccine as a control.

The CDR3 sequence: CASSFTGEGYGYTF. In nucleotides, the CDR3 is TGTGCCAGCAGTTTCACAGGGGAGGGCTATGGCTACACCTTC. The genes are TRBV6-5 and TRBJ1-2; 7 nucleotides match TRBD1. CDR1 and CDR2 from the germline V gene are MNHEY and SVGAGI. Germline trimming cut 4 bases from V and 4 bases from J; bases unmatched to any gene: 6. The CDR3 has 14 residues.